The present entry profiles one T cell receptor beta chain with its context. Its antigen remains unknown. The PCR contained 60 Vbeta and 13 Jbeta primers. The repertoire was sequenced with immunoSEQ multiplex PCR; TCRdb's copy has only in-frame clones and lacks some. Of about 190,000 clones in the sample, around 86% were seen once. This CDR3 has 12 amino acids. J lost 3 bases, V lost 7 bases, and 4 bases had no gene match. Germline values: CDR1 SQVTM, CDR2 ANQGSEA. The data stem from a study of cytomegalovirus exposure and HLA in healthy donors. General study points: For most TCR sequences rarity was the rule, although some public TCRs occurred in many donors.

The sequencing sample was made of PBMCs. The TCR was taken from a man aged 25-45 years in good health and CMV-seronegative. This chain uses TRBV29-1 with TRBJ2-5, with 8 nucleotides matching TRBD1. The CDR3 DNA follows: TGCAGCGCCGTGACAGGGGAAGAGACCCAGTACTTC. Its protein is CSAVTGEETQYF.